The clone carrying this TCR beta chain is termed large. What it recognizes is unknown. Indicated time point: pre-treatment baseline. Samples come from before therapy and from week 3 after the first blockade cycle. The data belong to a study of blood T cell dynamics during melanoma immunotherapy. Study-wide background: First-line therapy was either pembrolizumab or nivolumab with ipilimumab for metastatic melanoma. Study findings and constraints: PBMC repertoires of eventual disease-control patients split at W3 into clonality or diversity gains.

A fixed DNA input of roughly 0.35 ug was used per bulk PBMC sample. Assay: immunoSEQ multiplex PCR; the TCRdb copy retains only in-frame clones and omits some. The sample contains roughly 9,700 clones, more than 85% of which appear only once. The CDR3 runs to 10 residues. Deletions cut 10 bases from V and 7 bases from J, with 11 bases between. Germline CDR1 WSHSY, CDR2 SAAADI. V gene TRBV10-2 combines with J gene TRBJ2-7, with TRBD2 as a possible D gene (6 bases). Source: blood, taken from a patient treated with checkpoint blockade. This clonotype was sampled from a human donor with melanoma. This CDR3 reads CATEAGEQYF. As DNA, the CDR3 is TGCGCCACTGAAGCGGGTGAGCAGTACTTC.